These 25 T cell receptor beta chains were all obtained from the same sample, sequenced in a study of CD8+CD57+ T cells in acquired aplastic anemia. Patients chosen for sequencing had CD8+CD57+ cells that had expanded, as shown by flow cytometry. Genomic DNA, the template, was used for profiling of the TCR beta VDJ and CDR3. MiXCR, applied by TCRdb to the reads, yields one record per CDR3 protein. The sample holds about 180,000 distinct CDR3 sequences, approximately 48% seen once. The sample consisted of sorted CD4+, CD8+, or CD8+CD57+ T cells (not recorded which) from PBMCs. These TCRs come from a human donor with aplastic anemia.

The chain joins TRBV6-1 to TRBJ2-3; D not resolved. The CDR3 length is 17 residues. Germline V lookup: CDR1 MNHNS, CDR2 SASEGT. Trimming pared 6 bases from V and 4 bases from J, leaving 23 bases between. The CDR3 coding sequence is TGTGCCAGCAGCTTAAACCCCCTCCTACAAGAGGCAGATACGCAGTATTTT. It yields the protein CASSLNPLLQEADTQYF.

This clonotype was observed a handful of times. J is TRBJ1-5 and V is TRBV29-1; D may be TRBD1 (6 bases). The V gene's germline CDR1 is SQVTM and CDR2 ANQGSEA. The ends were cut back, 4 bases at V and 7 bases at J, with 14 bases in the middle. The CDR3 consists of 13 residues. CDR3 residues: CSVAAGVGQPQHF. The CDR3 nucleotides read TGCAGCGTTGCCGCAGGGGTGGGGCAGCCCCAGCATTTT.

The chain is built from TRBV2 and TRBJ1-6, with TRBD1 matching 8 bases. Trimming took 6 bases from V and 11 from J; bases not matched to a gene: 3. Per the germline V gene, CDR1 is SNHLY and CDR2 is FYNNEI. The CDR3 loop spans 12 amino acids. CDR3 bases: TGTGCCAGCAGGGGGACAGGTACACCCCTCCACTTT. Encoded protein: CASRGTGTPLHF.

This clonotype occurred many times. The chain uses TRBV6-1 and TRBJ1-4; possibly TRBD1 for D (5 bases). Deletions cut 6 bases from V and 0 bases from J, with 11 bases between. Germline-derived CDR1 and CDR2 are MNHNS and SASEGT. The CDR3 totals 15 residues. The CDR3 DNA sequence: TGTGCCAGCAGCGACCTCAGGGCAACTAATGAAAAACTGTTTTTT. It translates to CASSDLRATNEKLFF.

In its sample, this clonotype was seen a few times. The chain employs TRBV7-8 and TRBJ2-2; D not resolved. V lost 5 bases and J lost 6, with 7 bases in between. The germline V gene has CDR1 SGHVS and CDR2 FQNEAQ. The CDR3 runs 12 residues. The CDR3: CASSPFAGELFF. For the CDR3, the DNA is TGTGCCAGCAGCCCCTTCGCCGGGGAGCTGTTTTTT. Full variable domain (remainder filled in from reference TRBV7-8 and TRBJ2-2): GAGVSQSPRYKVAKRGQDVALRCDPISGHVSLFWYQQALGQGPEFLTYFQNEAQLDKSGLPSDRFFAERPEGSVSTLKIQRTQQEDSAVYLCASSPFAGELFFGEGSRLTVL.

The CDR3 reads CASNQAGHYNEQFF. The CDR3 DNA follows: TGTGCCAGTAATCAAGCGGGACACTACAATGAGCAGTTCTTC. The rearrangement links TRBV19 to TRBJ2-1, with D possibly matching TRBD2 (7 bases). V was pared by 7 bases and J by 3 bases, with 13 bases between. The CDR3 has 14 amino acids. From germline, CDR1 is LNHDA and CDR2 SQIVND (reference sequence).

The V and J genes are TRBV15 and TRBJ1-4, with 7 bases that match TRBD1. J gave up 8 bases and V 5 bases, and 8 bases lay outside the gene matches. This CDR3 region has 14 residues. Germline CDR1 is LNHNV and CDR2 is YYDKDF (reference sequence). DNA for the CDR3: TGTGCCACCAGCGGAGGGACAGTTCGCGAAAAACTGTTTTTT. This sequence encodes CATSGGTVREKLFF.

This clonotype was found many times. This chain connects TRBV25-1 to TRBJ1-2; TRBD1 agrees at 10 bases. Germline V lookup: CDR1 MGHDK, CDR2 SYGVNS. The V and J ends lost 4 bases and 7 bases, in that order; junction bases with no gene match: 12. CDR3 size: 16 residues. CDR3 sequence (DNA): TGTGCCAGCAGTGTGGGGGGCCGGGACAGGGGTAGTGGCTACACCTTC. It translates to CASSVGGRDRGSGYTF.

V and J are TRBV12-3 or TRBV12-4 and TRBJ2-1, with 8 bases matching TRBD2. Unmatched junction bases numbered 2, after V lost 2 bases and J lost 5 bases. The CDR3 covers 14 residues. Here the CDR3 reads CASSLSGGNNEQFF. CDR3 coding DNA: TGTGCCAGCAGTTTAAGCGGGGGCAACAATGAGCAGTTCTTC.

V usage is TRBV20-1 and J usage is TRBJ1-1; D possibly corresponds to TRBD1 (5 bases). The CDR3 totals 14 residues. Trimming shortened V by 1 base and J by 1 base, and 10 bases separated the two germline ends. Germline values: CDR1 DFQATT, CDR2 SNEGSKA (reference sequence). The CDR3 sequence is CSARVPGPNTEAFF. CDR3 bases: TGCAGTGCTAGAGTACCGGGGCCGAACACTGAAGCTTTCTTT.

This clonotype showed up just a few times. This chain connects TRBV2 to TRBJ1-6, with D maybe TRBD1 (6 bases). Germline values: CDR1 SNHLY, CDR2 FYNNEI. The ends were cut back, 6 bases at V and 5 bases at J, with 11 bases in the middle. The CDR3 loop spans 14 amino acids. The CDR3 loop reads CASSRQENNSPLHF. CDR3 bases: TGTGCCAGCAGCCGACAGGAGAATAATTCACCCCTCCACTTT.

The genes are TRBV18 and TRBJ1-5, with D unclear. Looked up from germline, CDR1 is KGHSH and CDR2 is LQKENI. The CDR3 sequence is 13 residues long. V was pared by 4 bases and J by 2 bases, with 6 bases between. The CDR3 loop is CASSLSCNQPQHF. CDR3 coding DNA: TGTGCCAGCTCACTAAGCTGCAATCAGCCCCAGCATTTT.

The sample holds many counts of this clonotype. V gene TRBV5-1 combines with J gene TRBJ1-1, with D unresolved. The germline V gene has CDR1 SGHRS and CDR2 YFSETQ. The CDR3 consists of 15 residues. V shed 0 bases and J shed 5 bases, with 14 bases lying between them. The CDR3 DNA follows: TGCGCCAGCAGCTTGGATGTCAGGATCACAACTGAAGCTTTCTTT. It is translated as CASSLDVRITTEAFF.

The rearrangement uses TRBV27 and TRBJ2-3; 7 positions agree with TRBD2. From germline, CDR1 is MNHEY and CDR2 SMNVEV (reference sequence). V dropped 5 bases and J dropped 7; count of bases not matched to a gene: 12. CDR3 length: 15 amino acids. CDR3: CASSLHRGVGYTQYF. The CDR3 DNA reads as TGTGCCAGCAGTCTCCACCGGGGGGTAGGGTATACGCAGTATTTT.

This sequence joins TRBV24-1 and TRBJ2-5; no clear D. The CDR3 runs 14 residues. Per the germline V gene, CDR1 is KGHDR and CDR2 is SFDVKD. Trimming shortened V by 4 bases and J by 7 bases, and 15 bases separated the two germline ends. CDR3 sequence reads: CATSEGRRWGTQYF. CDR3 nucleotide sequence: TGTGCCACCAGTGAAGGCAGGCGTTGGGGGACCCAGTACTTC.

This chain uses TRBV11-1 with TRBJ1-5; TRBD1 matches at 10 bases. The germline V gene encodes CDR1 SGHAT and CDR2 FQDESV (reference sequence). The ends lost 5 bases at V and 5 bases at J; junction bases unmatched: 9. This CDR3 contains 16 residues. The CDR3: CASSDRTGGGHQPQHF. The CDR3, as DNA: TGTGCCAGCAGCGATAGGACAGGGGGAGGACATCAGCCCCAGCATTTT. The complete variable domain, with remaining parts taken from reference TRBV11-1 and TRBJ1-5, reads EAEVAQSPRYKITEKSQAVAFWCDPISGHATLYWYRQILGQGPELLVQFQDESVVDDSQLPKDRFSAERLKGVDSTLKIQPAELGDSAMYLCASSDRTGGGHQPQHFGDGTRLSIL.

The CDR3 sequence: CATSDSCGGQGALMNTEAFF. CDR3 in DNA: TGTGCCACCAGTGACTCCTGTGGGGGACAGGGGGCCCTTATGAACACTGAAGCTTTCTTT. The chain carries TRBV24-1 and TRBJ1-1; TRBD1 aligns across 12 bases. The CDR3 covers 20 residues. CDR1 KGHDR and CDR2 SFDVKD come from the germline V gene. V gave up 4 bases and J gave up 0 bases; unmatched junction bases: 14.

The chain has TRBV30 and TRBJ2-4; D may be TRBD2 (6 bases). Trimming removed 4 bases at V and 0 bases at J, with 10 bases between. Per the germline V gene, CDR1 is GTSNPN and CDR2 is SVGIG (reference sequence). This CDR3 has 14 residues. The CDR3 loop is CAWTRGLAKNIQYF. The CDR3 DNA sequence: TGTGCCTGGACTCGGGGGTTAGCCAAAAACATTCAGTACTTC. The full variable domain, completed using reference TRBV30 and TRBJ2-4, is SQTIHQWPATLVQPVGSPLSLECTVEGTSNPNLYWYRQAAGRGLQLLFYSVGIGQISSEVPQNLSASRPQDRQFILSSKKLLLSDSGFYLCAWTRGLAKNIQYFGAGTRLSVL.

On this clonotype: It may be a read error: a sequence one base away is much more abundant. The CDR3 does not close with the conserved phenylalanine or tryptophan, likely indicating a read error. The CDR3 DNA follows: TGTGCCGCCGGGCCGGGCACAGATACGCAGTATCTT. Its translation is CAAGPGTDTQYL. The chain uses TRBV12-3 or TRBV12-4 and TRBJ2-3; no definite D call. The CDR3 sequence is 12 residues long. V lost 11 bases and J 1 base, leaving 10 bases between the germline ends.

The genes are TRBV25-1 and TRBJ1-2; maybe TRBD1 (6 bases). V gave up 5 bases and J gave up 6 bases, with 19 bases separating them. Germline lookup yields CDR1 MGHDK and CDR2 SYGVNS. CDR3 length equals 15 residues. CDR3 protein: CASSNTGRLTHGYTF. The CDR3 coding sequence is TGTGCCAGCAGTAATACAGGGCGGCTAACACATGGCTACACCTTC.

This clonotype was recorded many times. The chain joins TRBV19 to TRBJ1-5; TRBD1 matches at 8 bases. The CDR3 is 18 amino acids. With V trimmed by 7 bases and J by 0 bases, 14 bases remained unmatched. From germline, CDR1 is LNHDA and CDR2 SQIVND (reference sequence). CDR3: CASTPIQGAAHSNQPQHF. The CDR3 nucleotides read TGTGCCAGTACTCCGATTCAGGGGGCGGCTCATAGCAATCAGCCCCAGCATTTT.

The chain links TRBV25-1 to TRBJ1-1; D may be TRBD1 (5 bases). From germline, CDR1 is MGHDK and CDR2 SYGVNS. The CDR3 loop spans 14 amino acids. V was shortened by 5 bases and J by 6 bases, with 16 bases between the two germline ends. The CDR3 protein is CASSSGAGKAEAFF. Written as DNA, the CDR3 is TGTGCCAGCAGTTCCGGGGCCGGGAAGGCTGAAGCTTTCTTT.

On this clonotype: The conserved closing phenylalanine or tryptophan is absent in this CDR3, likely reflecting a read error. This chain connects TRBV30 to TRBJ2-1; 11 nucleotides align to TRBD2. Losses at the gene ends were 7 bases for V and 13 bases for J; bases not matched to a gene: 6. Germline V CDR1 and CDR2: GTSNPN, SVGIG (reference sequence). The CDR3 spans 11 residues. For the CDR3, the DNA is TGTGCCTTAATAGCGGGAGGGGTCCAGTTCCTC. This gives the protein CALIAGGVQFL.

This chain joins TRBV7-9 and TRBJ2-5; 11 bases line up with TRBD2. J was trimmed by 5 bases and V by 1 base; bases with no gene match: 3. CDR1 and CDR2 from the germline V gene are SEHNR and FQNEAQ (reference sequence). CDR3 length: 15 amino acids. The CDR3 DNA reads as TGTGCCAGCAGCTTAGGGATAGCGGGGGGGGAGACCCAGTACTTC. As protein: CASSLGIAGGETQYF.

The chain combines TRBV14 with TRBJ1-1; tentatively, D is TRBD1 (5 bases). This CDR3 contains 13 residues. The germline V gene has CDR1 SGHDN and CDR2 FVKESK. Trimming removed 7 bases at V and 4 bases at J, with 13 bases between. Here the CDR3 DNA reads TGTGCCAGCACCCGGGGAAGGGGCACTGAAGCTTTCTTT. Protein: CASTRGRGTEAFF. Full variable domain (outside the CDR3, taken from reference TRBV14 and TRBJ1-1): EAGVTQFPSHSVIEKGQTVTLRCDPISGHDNLYWYRRVMGKEIKFLLHFVKESKQDESGMPNNRFLAERTGGTYSTLKVQPAELEDSGVYFCASTRGRGTEAFFGQGTRLTVV.